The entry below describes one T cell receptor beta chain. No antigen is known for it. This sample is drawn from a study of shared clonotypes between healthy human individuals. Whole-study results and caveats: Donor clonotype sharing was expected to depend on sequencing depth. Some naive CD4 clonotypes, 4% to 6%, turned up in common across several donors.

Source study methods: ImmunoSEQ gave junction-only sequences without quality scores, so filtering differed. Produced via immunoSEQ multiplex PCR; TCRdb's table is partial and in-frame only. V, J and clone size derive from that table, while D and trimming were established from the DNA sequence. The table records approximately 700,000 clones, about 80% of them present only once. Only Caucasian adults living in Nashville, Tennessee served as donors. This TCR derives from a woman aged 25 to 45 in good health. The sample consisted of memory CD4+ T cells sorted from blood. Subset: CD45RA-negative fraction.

This chain's CDR3 is CSVAGLGTGYGMGGYTF. CDR3 coding DNA: TGCAGCGTTGCCGGACTAGGGACAGGGTATGGGATGGGGGGCTACACCTTC. The chain recombines TRBV29-1 with TRBJ1-2; 9 nucleotides align to TRBD1. The CDR3 totals 17 residues. Per the germline V gene, CDR1 is SQVTM and CDR2 is ANQGSEA. Trimming took 4 bases from V and 8 from J; bases not matched to a gene: 20.